The clone carrying this T cell receptor (beta chain) has a handful of counts. Sequenced by immunoSEQ multiplex PCR; TCRdb stores in-frame clones only, minus some. The table has more than 90,000 clones, approximately 84% seen once. This sample is drawn from a study of radiotherapy plus CTLA-4 blockade in lung cancer. The CDR3 has 15 amino acids. V was clipped by 3 bases and J by 6 bases; unmatched bases: 11. Germline V gene lookup returns CDR1 MGHDK and CDR2 SYGVNS. This chain links TRBV25-1 with TRBJ2-7, with 7 bases lining up with TRBD2. The specimen was peripheral blood, collected from a patient treated with radiotherapy plus ipilimumab. The sequence derives from a human donor with non-small cell lung cancer who had a partial response to radiotherapy plus ipilimumab. The CDR3 sequence: CASSDVRTRKSEQYF. The CDR3 DNA reads TGTGCCAGCAGTGACGTAAGGACTAGAAAATCCGAGCAGTACTTC.